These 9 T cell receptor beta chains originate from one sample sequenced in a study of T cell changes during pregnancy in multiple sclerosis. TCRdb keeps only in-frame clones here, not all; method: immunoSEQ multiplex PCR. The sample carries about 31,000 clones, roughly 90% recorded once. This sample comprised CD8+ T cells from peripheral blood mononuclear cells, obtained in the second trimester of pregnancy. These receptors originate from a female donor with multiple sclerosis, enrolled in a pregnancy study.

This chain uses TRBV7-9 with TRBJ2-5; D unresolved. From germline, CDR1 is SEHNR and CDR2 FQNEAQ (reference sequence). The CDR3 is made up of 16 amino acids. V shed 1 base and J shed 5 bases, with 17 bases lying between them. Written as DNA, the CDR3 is TGTGCCAGCAGCTTAGTTCCAACAGCAAAAGGCGAGACCCAGTACTTC. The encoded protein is CASSLVPTAKGETQYF.

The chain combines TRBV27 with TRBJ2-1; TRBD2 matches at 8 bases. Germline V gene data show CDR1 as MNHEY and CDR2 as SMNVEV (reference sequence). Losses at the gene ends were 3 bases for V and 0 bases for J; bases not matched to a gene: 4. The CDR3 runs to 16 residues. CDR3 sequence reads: CASSFSGTSSYNEQFF. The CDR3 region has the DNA TGTGCCAGCAGTTTTAGCGGGACGAGCTCCTACAATGAGCAGTTCTTC.

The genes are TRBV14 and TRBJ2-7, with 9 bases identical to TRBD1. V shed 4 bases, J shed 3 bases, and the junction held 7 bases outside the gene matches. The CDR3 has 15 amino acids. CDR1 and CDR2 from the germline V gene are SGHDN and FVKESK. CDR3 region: CASSPWTGAFYEQYF. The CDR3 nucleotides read TGTGCCAGCAGCCCCTGGACAGGGGCTTTCTACGAGCAGTACTTC.

The CDR3 DNA sequence: TGTGCCAGCAGCCAACGGACAGGGTTAGAAGATACGCAGTATTTT. This sequence encodes CASSQRTGLEDTQYF. The chain recombines TRBV4-2 with TRBJ2-3; 8 positions match TRBD1. V lost 2 bases and J lost 5; bases outside the gene matches: 6. The germline V gene has CDR1 LGHNA and CDR2 YNFKEQ. This CDR3 contains 15 residues.

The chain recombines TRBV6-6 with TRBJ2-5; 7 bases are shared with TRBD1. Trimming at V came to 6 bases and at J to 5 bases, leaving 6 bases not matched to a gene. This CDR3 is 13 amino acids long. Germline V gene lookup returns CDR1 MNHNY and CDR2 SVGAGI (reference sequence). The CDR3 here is CASRMGTEETQYF. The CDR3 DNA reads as TGTGCCAGCAGGATGGGGACAGAGGAGACCCAGTACTTC.

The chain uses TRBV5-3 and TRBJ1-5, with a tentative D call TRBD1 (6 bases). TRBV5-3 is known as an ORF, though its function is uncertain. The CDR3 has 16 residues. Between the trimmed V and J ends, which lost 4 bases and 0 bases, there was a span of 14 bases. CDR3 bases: TGTGCCAGAAGCAAAAGACGGGACATTAGCAATCAGCCCCAGCATTTT. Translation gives CARSKRRDISNQPQHF.

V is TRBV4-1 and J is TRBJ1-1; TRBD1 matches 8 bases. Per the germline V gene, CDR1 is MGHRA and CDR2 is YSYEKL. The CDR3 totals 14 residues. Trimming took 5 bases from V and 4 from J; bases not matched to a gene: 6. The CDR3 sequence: CASSARTGTTEAFF. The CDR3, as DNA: TGCGCCAGCAGCGCGCGGACAGGGACCACTGAAGCTTTCTTT.

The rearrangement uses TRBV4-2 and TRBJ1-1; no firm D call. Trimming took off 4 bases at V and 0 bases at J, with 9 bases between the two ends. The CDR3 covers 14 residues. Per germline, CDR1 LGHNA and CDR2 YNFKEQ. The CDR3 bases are TGTGCCAGCAGCCCCCCGGGTATGAACACTGAAGCTTTCTTT. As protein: CASSPPGMNTEAFF.

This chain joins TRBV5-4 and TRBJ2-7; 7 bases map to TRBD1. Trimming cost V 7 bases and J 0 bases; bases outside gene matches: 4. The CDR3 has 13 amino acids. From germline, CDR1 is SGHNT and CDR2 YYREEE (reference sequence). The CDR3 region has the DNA TGTGCCAGCCGGGACAGCCTCTCCTACGAGCAGTACTTC. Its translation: CASRDSLSYEQYF. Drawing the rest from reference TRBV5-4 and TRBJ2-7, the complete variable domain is ETGVTQSPTHLIKTRGQQVTLRCSSQSGHNTVSWYQQALGQGPQFIFQYYREEENGRGNFPPRFSGLQFPNYSSELNVNALELDDSALYLCASRDSLSYEQYFGPGTRLTVT.